Below, 13 T cell receptor beta chains from the same sample are listed, as sequenced in a study of T cells in Graves' hyperthyroidism and ophthalmopathy (dated by TCRdb to the late 2010s). The method behind the library was multiplex PCR. The instrument was an Illumina HiSeq 2000. The TCR beta CDR3 regions were amplified from the RNA transcripts. The TCR CDR3 was subjected to a first round of RT-PCR using the HTBI primer set and the Qiagen OneStep RT-PCR kit. Starting from the raw public reads, TCRdb applied fastp trimming at Q25, assembled clones with MiXCR and retained in-frame beta chains. Rows are combined by CDR3 protein, so each entry shows the most common genes and DNA. The sample contains roughly 350,000 distinct CDR3 sequences, 14% of them found a single time. About 18% of the sample comes from the top ten. The sequenced material came from blood. The receptors here all came from a woman between 25 and 40 years old with Graves' ophthalmopathy.

This clonotype has at least ten counts. The chain links TRBV15 to TRBJ1-4; no reliable D call. CDR1 is LNHNV, CDR2 YYDKDF, per germline (reference sequence). This CDR3 has 14 residues. Trimming stripped 0 bases from V and 6 bases from J, with 8 bases between. The CDR3 region has the DNA TGTGCCACCAGCAGAGATATGGGAGATGAAAAACTGTTTTTT. Translated: CATSRDMGDEKLFF.

A few counts support this clonotype. The V and J genes are TRBV6-1 and TRBJ2-1; D assignment may be TRBD1 or TRBD2 (5 bases each). Germline V lookup: CDR1 MNHNS, CDR2 SASEGT. This CDR3 region has 16 residues. V lost 4 bases, J lost 0 bases, and 13 bases lay in between. The CDR3 region is CASSGRDADSYNEQFF. CDR3 DNA: TGTGCCAGCAGTGGACGGGACGCAGACTCCTACAATGAGCAGTTCTTC.

The rearrangement uses TRBV16 and TRBJ1-2; D call uncertain. The CDR3 sequence is 13 residues long. Trimming took off 3 bases at V and 4 bases at J, with 9 bases between the two ends. Per germline, CDR1 KGHSY and CDR2 FQNENV. As DNA, the CDR3 is TGTGCCAGCAGCCACGGGAAACTCTATGGCTACACCTTC. Translated: CASSHGKLYGYTF.

This clonotype was observed many times. CDR3 DNA: TGTGCCAGCAGCCCCGGTAGCGGGGGGGCAGATACGCAGTATTTT. This translates into CASSPGSGGADTQYF. The chain couples TRBV12-3 or TRBV12-4 to TRBJ2-3; 11 positions match TRBD2. This CDR3 has 15 amino acids. Germline trimming cut 6 bases from V and 4 bases from J; bases unmatched to any gene: 6.

This clonotype was seen many times. This chain links TRBV5-5 with TRBJ1-2; maybe TRBD1 (5 bases). The CDR3 loop spans 15 amino acids. V was shortened by 0 bases and J by 6 bases, with 15 bases between the two germline ends. CDR1 SGHKS and CDR2 YYEKEE come from the germline V gene (reference sequence). The CDR3, as DNA: TGTGCCAGCAGCTTGGACCCCTTGGGGGAGGATGGCTACACCTTC. Protein product: CASSLDPLGEDGYTF. The full variable domain, its missing parts supplied by reference TRBV5-5 and TRBJ1-2, is DAGVTQSPTHLIKTRGQQVTLRCSPISGHKSVSWYQQVLGQGPQFIFQYYEKEERGRGNFPDRFSARQFPNYSSELNVNALLLGDSALYLCASSLDPLGEDGYTFGSGTRLTVV.

This clonotype occurred many times. The chain joins TRBV9 to TRBJ2-3; maybe TRBD2 (6 bases). Germline V lookup: CDR1 SGDLS, CDR2 YYNGEE. Trimming pared 0 bases from V and 7 bases from J, leaving 18 bases between. This CDR3 has 16 amino acids. The CDR3 DNA is TGTGCCAGCAGCGTAGGCGGGGAGACGGTGCTTCATACGCAGTATTTT. This encodes CASSVGGETVLHTQYF.

The CDR3 DNA is TGCGCCAGCAGCCCCCTAGCGGGGAGAGACAATGAGCAGTTCTTC. Translating gives CASSPLAGRDNEQFF. J is TRBJ2-1 and V is TRBV4-1, with TRBD2 matching 9 bases. V was pared by 4 bases and J by 5 bases, with 6 bases of the junction left unmatched. The V gene's germline CDR1 is MGHRA and CDR2 YSYEKL. The CDR3 is 15 amino acids.

The chain uses TRBV15 and TRBJ2-1; D remains ambiguous. Trimming stripped 0 bases from V and 4 bases from J, with 16 bases between. Germline CDR1 LNHNV, CDR2 YYDKDF (reference sequence). This CDR3 comprises 17 residues. CDR3 amino acids: CATSRDSGTTYYNEQFF. The CDR3 nucleotides are TGTGCCACCAGCAGAGATTCAGGCACAACCTATTACAATGAGCAGTTCTTC.

A remark on this clonotype: A clone one base away is much larger, so this may be a read error. The rearrangement joins TRBV10-2 to TRBJ2-1; D is uncertain. From germline, CDR1 is WSHSY and CDR2 SAAADI. This CDR3 is 12 amino acids long. CDR3 sequence reads: CAGSDSYNEQFF. The CDR3 coding sequence is TGCGCCGGCAGTGATAGCTACAATGAGCAGTTCTTC.

There are a few counts of this clonotype. The gene calls are TRBV25-1 and TRBJ2-1; D is possibly TRBD1 (6 bases). CDR1 and CDR2 (germline): MGHDK, SYGVNS. The CDR3 loop spans 16 amino acids. Trimming removed 6 bases from V and 5 bases from J, with 20 bases in between. The CDR3 nucleotides read TGTGCCAGCAGCGACCCCCGAGGGACAAATAACAATGAGCAGTTCTTC. As protein: CASSDPRGTNNNEQFF.

This clonotype was picked up a small number of times. The chain uses TRBV6-2 or TRBV6-3 and TRBJ2-3, with D possibly called TRBD1 or TRBD2 (7 bases each). The V gene lost 9 bases and the J gene lost 0 bases, with 13 bases spanning the gap. Germline V gene data show CDR1 as MNHEY and CDR2 as SVGEGT. CDR3 length: 14 amino acids. CDR3 sequence: CASQRDRSTDTQYF. The DNA of the CDR3 is TGTGCCAGTCAGCGGGACAGAAGCACAGATACGCAGTATTTT.

The sample holds many counts of this clonotype. The V call is TRBV6-1, the J call TRBJ1-5, with D uncertain. The CDR3 spans 12 residues. Per the germline V gene, CDR1 is MNHNS and CDR2 is SASEGT. With 1 base removed from V and 12 bases from J, the gap between germline ends came to 10 bases. Here the CDR3 DNA reads TGTGCCAGCAGTGAAGACAATCGGGACCAGCATTTT. This gives the protein CASSEDNRDQHF.

This clonotype was observed many times. CDR3 sequence reads: CASSPRDTGELFF. In nucleotides, the CDR3 is TGTGCCAGCAGCCCAAGGGACACCGGGGAGCTGTTTTTT. V gene TRBV7-9 combines with J gene TRBJ2-2, with unresolved D. CDR3 length equals 13 residues. Looked up from germline, CDR1 is SEHNR and CDR2 is FQNEAQ (reference sequence). V was cut by 5 bases and J by 3 bases, with 7 bases left in between.